One T cell receptor beta chain is described in this entry. Its antigen remains unidentified. Per-base quality was not reported, and no clone a single base away is much larger than it. This specimen comes from a study of shared T cell receptors in the human thymus (TCRdb year 2021). Broadly, across the study: The study investigated the way shared, self-reactive T-cell receptor alpha chains are produced in the human thymus.

Trimming costs V 1 base and J 3 bases, and their ends lie 14 bases apart. CDR1 and CDR2 (LGHNA, YNFKEQ) derive from the germline V gene. Counted from cysteine to phenylalanine, this CDR3 has 16 amino acids. Only the CDR3 part of the read is kept: 48 bases, read in frame from the first base. Receptor libraries were prepared by the immunoSEQ multiplex PCR assay. TCRdb provides this immuneACCESS table in a form limited to in-frame rearrangements. Some clones are lacking; in checked studies, under half of them reflect an unresolved V gene, and why the rest are absent is not known. The sample contains about 540,000 clones, 75% to 85% of them found a single time. Jointly, the top ten make up roughly 0.013% of the sample. The sample also formed part of further work on human thymus T cells. The second study also describes: The donors were immunologically healthy infants in Finland who had open corrective cardiac surgery for congenital heart defects. The thymus tissue came from surgical resects taken out during corrective cardiac surgery. Usage of V and J gene segments appeared to be biased in both the thymic and the peripheral blood repertoires. According to the related research, thymic TCR repertoires were highly overlapping among unrelated individuals. The study used about eight infant thymus samples plus four related peripheral blood samples to characterize TCR alpha and beta repertoires. The cohort included a handful of male and a couple of female infants, with donor ages spanning 7 to 244 days. Thymocytes were freed from the tissue by mechanical means and kept at -70 degrees C as pellets of about 8.5-34 million cells. Genomic DNA was extracted from frozen cell pellets with a QIAsymphony instrument. The immunoSEQ multiplex PCR assay was used to amplify the TCRB and TCRAD loci from a standardized amount of quality-controlled genomic DNA. The V(D)J region was spanned by amplicons of a length sufficient to cover the CDR3 and to identify V and J genes. The commercial immunoSEQ service was used to sequence amplicons on an Illumina platform. Primer bias and sequencing errors were corrected as previously described, and TCRAD and TCRB definitions were based on the IMGT database. Repertoires were analysed with immunoSEQ Analyzer 3.0 and VDJTools, covering basic statistics, V/J segment usage, diversity estimates, rarefaction and pairwise overlap. Diversity was estimated with Chao1, ChaoE, Efron-Thisted, Shannon and inverse Simpson indices, and also on datasets down-sampled to the smallest sample. Repertoire overlap used strict matching of CDR3 nucleotide sequence, V gene and J gene, with Jaccard-based multidimensional scaling clustering. On average, thymus samples gave 650,000 to 1,000,000 unique TCRB clonotypes, whereas blood samples gave about 92,000.

Material for sequencing was thymocytes. The sequence joins TRBV4-2 to TRBJ2-3, with the D gene too uncertain to name. The TCR originated in a boy under two years old with a congenital heart defect. Donor details come from another sample of the same person, matched by shared clones. The CDR3 corresponds to CASSQASMAPTDTQYF. The bases are TGTGCCAGCAGCCAAGCGTCGATGGCACCTACAGATACGCAGTATTTT.